One and the same sample provided the 21 T cell receptor beta chains below, sequenced in a study of blood T cell repertoires in COVID-19. Assay used: immunoSEQ multiplex PCR; TCRdb lists only in-frame clones, some missing. Of around 230,000 clones listed, approximately 84% are singletons. The sequenced sample was peripheral blood. The receptor set was obtained from a woman older than 75 with acute or convalescent COVID-19.

This clone has a handful of counts. The DNA of the CDR3 is TGTGCCAGCAGTTTATCTATCCCTCCCCTCCACTTT. Its protein product is CASSLSIPPLHF. The chain joins TRBV28 to TRBJ1-6; D not resolved. The V gene lost 1 base and the J gene lost 13 bases, with 8 bases spanning the gap. CDR3 size: 12 residues. CDR1 is MDHEN, CDR2 SYDVKM, per germline.

This rearrangement joins TRBV27 to TRBJ2-1; 7 bases map to TRBD2. The CDR3 runs 16 residues. The germline V gene has CDR1 MNHEY and CDR2 SMNVEV (reference sequence). The J segment lost 2 bases and the V segment lost 8 bases, leaving 12 bases of the junction unmatched. DNA for the CDR3: TGTGCCAGCCGTCTAGAGGGAGCGGGACCCTACAATGAGCAGTTCTTC. Translating gives CASRLEGAGPYNEQFF.

The rearrangement uses TRBV7-3 and TRBJ2-6; D gene ambiguous. Trimming cost V 5 bases and J 0 bases, with 8 bases left between them. Germline CDR1 and CDR2: SGHTA and FQGTGA. The CDR3 runs 15 residues. The CDR3: CASSAMSSGANVLTF. In DNA form, the CDR3 reads TGTGCCAGCAGCGCGATGAGCTCTGGGGCCAACGTCCTGACTTTC.

The rearrangement joins TRBV7-8 to TRBJ1-2; weak D call: TRBD1 (5 bases). There are 16 residues in the CDR3. Trimming pared 6 bases from V and 0 bases from J, leaving 17 bases between. The germline V gene has CDR1 SGHVS and CDR2 FQNEAQ. CDR3 bases: TGTGCCAGCAGACCAAATACAGGTTTAACTAACTATGGCTACACCTTC. Protein sequence: CASRPNTGLTNYGYTF.

This rearrangement joins TRBV5-6 to TRBJ2-1, with 7 bases aligning to TRBD2. Germline V gene data show CDR1 as SGHDT and CDR2 as YYEEEE. The CDR3 is 16 amino acids. After removal of 4 bases from V and 0 bases from J, the junction contained 7 bases not matched to a gene. This CDR3 reads CASSLSGDYSYNEQFF. As DNA, the CDR3 is TGTGCCAGCAGCCTCAGCGGGGACTACTCCTACAATGAGCAGTTCTTC.

V gene TRBV7-9 combines with J gene TRBJ2-5; D might be TRBD2 (5 bases). V was clipped by 5 bases and J by 0 bases, with 19 bases between them. The CDR3 is made up of 17 amino acids. Germline CDR1 is SEHNR and CDR2 is FQNEAQ (reference sequence). The CDR3 coding sequence is TGTGCCAGCAGCGGACCCTTCCGGGGAAACCACCAAGAGACCCAGTACTTC. This sequence encodes CASSGPFRGNHQETQYF.

The gene calls are TRBV24-1 and TRBJ1-2; D is ambiguous. CDR1 and CDR2 (germline): KGHDR, SFDVKD. This CDR3 region has 15 residues. The V and J ends lost 4 bases and 0 bases respectively, with 11 bases between them. The CDR3, as DNA: TGTGCCACCAGTGACACAGTTACAGCTAACTATGGCTACACCTTC. Translation: CATSDTVTANYGYTF.

The chain has TRBV29-1 and TRBJ2-7, with D possibly TRBD2 on 5 matching bases. The CDR3 is 11 amino acids. Deletions cut 8 bases from V and 4 bases from J, with 12 bases between. Germline CDR1 is SQVTM and CDR2 is ANQGSEA. CDR3 amino acids: CSFTGSYEQYF. CDR3 coding DNA: TGCAGCTTCACGGGGAGTTACGAGCAGTACTTC.

The sample holds one count of this clone. The gene calls are TRBV18 and TRBJ2-7; 10 positions match TRBD1. The length of the CDR3 is 15 residues. Germline V gene lookup returns CDR1 KGHSH and CDR2 LQKENI. The ends lost 1 base at V and 5 bases at J; junction bases unmatched: 5. The CDR3 DNA reads TGTGCCAGCTCACCACTAGGGACAGGGGACCACGAGCAGTACTTC. It translates to CASSPLGTGDHEQYF.

This chain uses TRBV10-3 with TRBJ1-1; 8 bases are shared with TRBD1. CDR1 and CDR2 from the germline V gene are ENHRY and SYGVKD. CDR3 length equals 14 residues. Trimming at V came to 2 bases and at J to 4 bases, leaving 3 bases not matched to a gene. CDR3 nucleotide sequence: TGTGCCATCAGTGAGACAGGGGGGTTCACTGAAGCTTTCTTT. It codes for CAISETGGFTEAFF.

The J gene is TRBJ2-7, the V gene TRBV7-9; 14 bases line up with TRBD2. The germline V gene encodes CDR1 SEHNR and CDR2 FQNEAQ (reference sequence). The length of the CDR3 is 19 residues. V lost 4 bases to trimming and J lost 4 bases; unmatched junction nucleotides: 15. In nucleotides, the CDR3 is TGTGCCAGCAGCTCAGACCCGGGACTAGCGGGAGTTAGAACATACGAGCAGTACTTC. Translating it yields CASSSDPGLAGVRTYEQYF.

The gene calls are TRBV27 and TRBJ2-7, with D tentatively TRBD2 (6 bases). In germline, CDR1 is MNHEY, CDR2 SMNVEV (reference sequence). Trimming pared 0 bases from V and 6 bases from J, leaving 12 bases between. The CDR3 contains 14 residues. The CDR3 here is CASSLSRRGSEQYF. Here the CDR3 DNA reads TGTGCCAGCAGTTTATCGCGGCGGGGTTCCGAGCAGTACTTC.

This chain joins TRBV20-1 and TRBJ1-5; 8 bases are a match to TRBD1. The CDR3 contains 15 residues. The germline V gene encodes CDR1 DFQATT and CDR2 SNEGSKA (reference sequence). V gave up 3 bases and J gave up 4 bases; unmatched junction bases: 8. CDR3 DNA sequence: TGCAGTGCTAGTGGCTGGACAGGGCCGAATCAGCCCCAGCATTTT. Protein product: CSASGWTGPNQPQHF.

The rearrangement joins TRBV5-1 to TRBJ1-1, with 7 bases lining up with TRBD1. The trim removed 2 bases at V and 3 bases at J, leaving 7 bases unmatched. Germline CDR1 and CDR2: SGHRS and YFSETQ. The CDR3 runs to 15 residues. The CDR3 loop is CASSFQGVGDTEAFF. Here the CDR3 DNA reads TGCGCCAGCAGCTTTCAGGGGGTCGGAGACACTGAAGCTTTCTTT.

The V call is TRBV5-4, the J call TRBJ2-1, with D possibly TRBD2 on 5 matching bases. Germline V lookup: CDR1 SGHNT, CDR2 YYREEE (reference sequence). V shed 2 bases and J shed 0 bases, with 9 bases lying between them. CDR3 length: 15 amino acids. CDR3 sequence reads: CASSFKRASYNEQFF. For the CDR3, the DNA is TGTGCCAGCAGCTTCAAGAGGGCCTCCTACAATGAGCAGTTCTTC.

The V call is TRBV18, the J call TRBJ1-3; 7 bases are shared with TRBD1. The CDR3 length is 16 residues. CDR1 is KGHSH and CDR2 is LQKENI in the germline V gene. The V segment lost 2 bases and the J segment 1 base; nucleotides outside the gene matches: 5. The CDR3 DNA reads TGTGCCAGCTCACCAGCTACAGGGGTATCTGGAAACACCATATATTTT. Protein sequence: CASSPATGVSGNTIYF.

The chain joins TRBV11-2 to TRBJ2-2, with D tentatively TRBD1 (6 bases). The germline V gene has CDR1 SGHAT and CDR2 FQNNGV. V gave up 5 bases and J gave up 6 bases, with 22 bases separating them. This CDR3 has 17 residues. The CDR3 region is CASSRNHLRQVSGELFF. For the CDR3, the DNA is TGTGCCAGCAGCCGGAACCACCTACGACAGGTCTCCGGGGAGCTGTTTTTT.

The chain has TRBV27 and TRBJ2-7; 9 nucleotides line up with TRBD1. The CDR3 extends over 15 amino acids. CDR1 and CDR2 from the germline V gene are MNHEY and SMNVEV (reference sequence). V lost 5 bases to trimming and J lost 3 bases; unmatched junction nucleotides: 8. CDR3 sequence reads: CASSPDRDRDYEQYF. In nucleotides, the CDR3 is TGTGCCAGCAGTCCCGACCGGGACAGGGACTACGAGCAGTACTTC.

This clone was counted a single time. Other DNA sequences within the sample encode an identical CDR3. This chain joins TRBV7-3 and TRBJ1-1; possible D gene TRBD1, 5 bases. Germline CDR1 reads SGHTA; CDR2 reads FQGTGA. The CDR3 has 13 residues. V was shortened by 6 bases and J by 1 base, with 9 bases between the two germline ends. CDR3 sequence: CASSSDRNTEAFF. In DNA, the CDR3 is TGTGCCAGCAGTTCCGACAGGAACACTGAAGCTTTCTTT.

This sequence joins TRBV30 and TRBJ1-3; D gene unclear. Trimming took off 2 bases at V and 0 bases at J, with 8 bases between the two ends. Germline V lookup: CDR1 GTSNPN, CDR2 SVGIG (reference sequence). This CDR3 has 14 amino acids. The CDR3: CAWSLSRSGNTIYF. For the CDR3, the DNA is TGTGCCTGGAGTTTGTCCCGCTCTGGAAACACCATATATTTT.

The CDR3 loop reads CASVDSLNQPQHF. The CDR3 nucleotides read TGTGCCAGTGTTGACAGCTTAAACCAGCCCCAGCATTTT. The V gene is TRBV19, the J gene TRBJ1-5; TRBD1 is a possible D gene (5 bases). V shed 8 bases and J shed 7 bases, with 15 bases lying between them. Germline CDR1 and CDR2: LNHDA and SQIVND (reference sequence). The CDR3 consists of 13 residues.